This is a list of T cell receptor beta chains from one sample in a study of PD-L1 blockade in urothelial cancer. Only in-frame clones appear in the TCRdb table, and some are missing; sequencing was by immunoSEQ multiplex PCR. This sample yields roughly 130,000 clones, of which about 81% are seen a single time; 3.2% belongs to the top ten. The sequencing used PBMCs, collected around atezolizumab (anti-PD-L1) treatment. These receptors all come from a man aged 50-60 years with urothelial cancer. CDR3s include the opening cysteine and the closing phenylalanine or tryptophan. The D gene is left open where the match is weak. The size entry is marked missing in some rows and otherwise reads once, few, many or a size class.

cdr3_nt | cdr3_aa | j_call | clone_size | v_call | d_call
TGTGCCAGCAGCATAGTAGCGGGCAGGACCCAGTACTTC | CASSIVAGRTQYF | TRBJ2-5 | - | TRBV5-6 | TRBD2
TGTGCCAGTACGGACAGGGGGGTTGGTCAGCCCCAGCATTTT | CASTDRGVGQPQHF | TRBJ1-5 | - | TRBV19 | TRBD1
TGTGCCAGCAGCCCCCGGACAGGGAACTATGGCTACACCTTC | CASSPRTGNYGYTF | TRBJ1-2 | - | TRBV4-2 | TRBD1
TGTGCCAGCACTCCTGGACTGGGGAAAAACATTCAGTACTTC | CASTPGLGKNIQYF | TRBJ2-4 | once | TRBV6-5 | -
TGTGCCTGGAACCAACCTAGGACAGATAGGGAAAAACTGTTTTTT | CAWNQPRTDREKLFF | TRBJ1-4 | few | TRBV30 | -
TGCGCCAGCAGCTTGACCCGGACTAGCGGGAGGGACGGGGAGCTGTTTTTT | CASSLTRTSGRDGELFF | TRBJ2-2 | once | TRBV5-1 | TRBD2
TGTGCCATCAAGGACAGAACCTACGAGCAGTACTTC | CAIKDRTYEQYF | TRBJ2-7 | - | TRBV28 | -
TGTGCCAGCAGTAAGGGGCCTGGACCCTACAATGAGCAGTTCTTC | CASSKGPGPYNEQFF | TRBJ2-1 | - | TRBV7-3 | -
TGTGCCAGCAGACAGGGGGGCTCCTACGAGCAGTACTTC | CASRQGGSYEQYF | TRBJ2-7 | - | TRBV25-1 | TRBD1
TGTGCCAGCAGCTTGGATGGCAGCTCCTACGAGCAGTACTTC | CASSLDGSSYEQYF | TRBJ2-7 | - | TRBV5-4 | -
TGTGCCAGCTCACCAACGCGGGTAGCCTACAATGAGCAGTTCTTC | CASSPTRVAYNEQFF | TRBJ2-1 | - | TRBV18 | -
TGTGCCAGCAGCTTAGCTAGCGGGGGTCGGGAAGCTTTCTTT | CASSLASGGREAFF | TRBJ1-1 | few | TRBV7-2 | -
TGTGCCAGCAGCCAAAGGACTAGCGGGAACCCCGGGGAGCTGTTTTTT | CASSQRTSGNPGELFF | TRBJ2-2 | - | TRBV16 | TRBD2
TGTGCCAGCAGCCCCCGCGTGTCTAGCGGGAGTTACGAGCAGTACTTC | CASSPRVSSGSYEQYF | TRBJ2-7 | - | TRBV7-2 | TRBD2
TGTGCCAGCAGCCAAGATCTTGACGGGGGCTACGAGCAGTACTTC | CASSQDLDGGYEQYF | TRBJ2-7 | - | TRBV4-2 | -
TGTGCCAGCAGTGAACTTTTTTTCCGGGGGGTCACTGAAGCTTTCTTT | CASSELFFRGVTEAFF | TRBJ1-1 | - | TRBV2 | -
TGTGCCAGCAGGCGGGATGGGCTGGAGAATGAGCAGTTCTTC | CASRRDGLENEQFF | TRBJ2-1 | few | TRBV6-1 | -
TGTGCCAGTACCGAGGGTCGCACAGATACGCAGTATTTT | CASTEGRTDTQYF | TRBJ2-3 | - | TRBV19 | -
TGTGCCAGCAGTGCGCGACAGGGCCTGGGCTACACCTTC | CASSARQGLGYTF | TRBJ1-2 | - | TRBV2 | TRBD1
TGTGCCAGCCTAGCGGGATACCCGGGGCAGACCCAGTACTTC | CASLAGYPGQTQYF | TRBJ2-5 | once | TRBV2 | TRBD2
TGTGCCAGCAGGTCAGGTCCCGCCCGGGAAGCTTTCTTT | CASRSGPAREAFF | TRBJ1-1 | - | TRBV6-6 | -
TGTGCCAGCAGCCCTGACAGATATCAGCCCCAGCATTTT | CASSPDRYQPQHF | TRBJ1-5 | - | TRBV6-5 | -
TGTGCCAGCAGCTTGGATGGGGCGCCCGGTGGCTACACCTTC | CASSLDGAPGGYTF | TRBJ1-2 | - | TRBV5-4 | -
TGCAGCGCTGATACTTGGGGAGACACTGAAGCTTTCTTT | CSADTWGDTEAFF | TRBJ1-1 | - | TRBV29-1 | -
TGTGCCAGCAGCTTACAACCCGTTGGGGGGACTGGAAACACCATATATTTT | CASSLQPVGGTGNTIYF | TRBJ1-3 | - | TRBV7-2 | -
TGTGCCAGCACAGGGGAAGGGGAAAACTATGGCTACACCTTC | CASTGEGENYGYTF | TRBJ1-2 | few | TRBV25-1 | -
TGTGCCAGCAGTTCGCGACTAGCGGGAAACGGGTACGAGCAGTACTTC | CASSSRLAGNGYEQYF | TRBJ2-7 | - | TRBV27 | TRBD2
TGTGCCAGCAGCGTTGGACTAGCGGGAGGAAAAGAGACCCAGTACTTC | CASSVGLAGGKETQYF | TRBJ2-5 | - | TRBV5-8 | TRBD2
TGCGCCAGCAGCTTGGAGGGTCAGGGGTACGGAGACACCATATATTTT | CASSLEGQGYGDTIYF | TRBJ1-3 | - | TRBV5-1 | -
TGTGCCAGCAGACCGGGTGGCAGGGGGCTTGGCGGGGAGCTGTTTTTT | CASRPGGRGLGGELFF | TRBJ2-2 | once | TRBV5-5 | TRBD1
TGTGCCAGCAGTGGACAGGGTTGGGAGACCCAGTACTTC | CASSGQGWETQYF | TRBJ2-5 | - | TRBV6-1 | TRBD1
TGTGCCAGCAGTGAGTTGCAGGGTTGGGGCTACACCTTC | CASSELQGWGYTF | TRBJ1-2 | - | TRBV2 | -
TGCGCCACGGGCTGGGGTAGCGGGAACTACAATGAGCAGTTCTTC | CATGWGSGNYNEQFF | TRBJ2-1 | - | TRBV5-1 | TRBD2
TGTGCCAGCAGCCTCGGGCGAGCGGGAGGGCGGATGGACAATGAGCAGTTCTTC | CASSLGRAGGRMDNEQFF | TRBJ2-1 | - | TRBV11-3 | TRBD2
TGTGCCAGTAGGGACAGCCTGAACACTGAAGCTTTCTTT | CASRDSLNTEAFF | TRBJ1-1 | - | TRBV6-1 | TRBD1
TGTGCCAGCAGGAAAGACAGGGCTAATTCACCCCTCCACTTT | CASRKDRANSPLHF | TRBJ1-6 | - | TRBV28 | TRBD1
TGTGCCAGCAGTTCTCCTAGGGACAGTATCAATCAGCCCCAGCATTTT | CASSSPRDSINQPQHF | TRBJ1-5 | - | TRBV2 | TRBD1
TGTGCCAGCAGCTTAGATGGGGCAGCGGGATCACCCCTCCACTTT | CASSLDGAAGSPLHF | TRBJ1-6 | - | TRBV7-8 | -
TGTGCCAGCAGCCGATCCTCTAGGAGCACTGAAGCTTTCTTT | CASSRSSRSTEAFF | TRBJ1-1 | - | TRBV5-4 | -
TGTGCCTGGACTAGCGGGCTAACCTACGAGCAGTACTTC | CAWTSGLTYEQYF | TRBJ2-7 | - | TRBV30 | TRBD2